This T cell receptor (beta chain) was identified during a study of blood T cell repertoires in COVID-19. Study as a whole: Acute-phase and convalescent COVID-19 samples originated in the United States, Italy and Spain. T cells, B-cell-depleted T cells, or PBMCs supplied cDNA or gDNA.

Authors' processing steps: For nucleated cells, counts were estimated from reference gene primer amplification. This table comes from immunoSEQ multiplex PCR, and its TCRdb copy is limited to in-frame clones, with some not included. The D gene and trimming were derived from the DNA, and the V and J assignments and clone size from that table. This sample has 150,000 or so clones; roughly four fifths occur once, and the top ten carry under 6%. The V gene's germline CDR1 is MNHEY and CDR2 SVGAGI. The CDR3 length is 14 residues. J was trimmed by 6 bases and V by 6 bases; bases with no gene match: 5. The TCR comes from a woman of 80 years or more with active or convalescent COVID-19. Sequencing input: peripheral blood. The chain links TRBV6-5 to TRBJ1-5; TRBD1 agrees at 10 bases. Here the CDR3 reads CASRRQGAGQPQHF. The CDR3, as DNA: TGTGCCAGCAGGAGACAGGGGGCAGGTCAGCCCCAGCATTTT.